These 5 T cell receptor beta chains were sequenced from one sample in a study of blood T cells in healthy people across ages. Next came a second PCR, run for about 7 to 11 cycles, which used a sample-barcoded 5' primer along with a J-beta primer mix. TCRdb used MiXCR to reprocess the 5' RACE reads, holding one entry per CDR3 protein. The sample lists some 790,000 distinct CDR3 sequences, about 28% occurring once. The specimen sequenced was blood. These receptor sequences come from a woman over 75 in good health.

V usage is TRBV7-7 and J usage is TRBJ2-1; D is unresolved. The germline gives CDR1 SSHAT, CDR2 FNYEAQ (reference sequence). Trimming cost V 0 bases and J 6 bases, with 12 bases left between them. The CDR3 contains 15 residues. CDR3: CASSLAFSGCNEQFF. The CDR3 DNA reads as TGTGCCAGCAGCTTAGCGTTTAGTGGCTGCAATGAGCAGTTCTTC.

This clonotype was observed a few times. Just one base apart from a much larger clone, this may be a read error. The V and J genes are TRBV6-2 or TRBV6-3 and TRBJ2-5; 9 nucleotides line up with TRBD2. The V and J ends lost 6 bases and 11 bases, in that order; junction bases with no gene match: 16. CDR1 MNHEY and CDR2 SVGEGT come from the germline V gene. The length of the CDR3 is 15 residues. The CDR3 here is CASRLRGGLRNEQYF. The CDR3 DNA follows: TGTGCCAGCAGATTGCGGGGGGGCTTGAGAAATGAGCAGTACTTC.

This clonotype was seen at least ten times. V is TRBV20-1 and J is TRBJ2-5, with 8 bases fitting TRBD1. Germline CDR1 is DFQATT and CDR2 is SNEGSKA (reference sequence). With V trimmed by 7 bases and J by 1 base, 11 bases remained unmatched. The CDR3 length is 15 residues. The CDR3 protein is CSGGDRRQSQETQYF. The CDR3 region has the DNA TGCAGTGGAGGGGACAGGCGACAATCCCAAGAGACCCAGTACTTC.

Ten or more counts support this clonotype. V is TRBV13 and J is TRBJ2-3; the match to TRBD2 covers 7 bases. Germline assignment: CDR1 PRHDT and CDR2 FYEKMQ (reference sequence). The CDR3 length is 19 residues. With 6 bases clipped from V and 3 bases from J, the junction kept 21 bases outside the gene matches. In DNA, the CDR3 is TGTGCCAGCAGGGAAAAATGGGCGGGGGACCTACAACTTACAGATACGCAGTATTTT. Amino acid sequence: CASREKWAGDLQLTDTQYF.

This clonotype was recorded at least ten times. This chain links TRBV10-3 with TRBJ2-5; 10 nucleotides align to TRBD2. V lost 3 bases and J lost 2; bases outside the gene matches: 9. The CDR3 sequence is 17 residues long. Germline V gene data show CDR1 as ENHRY and CDR2 as SYGVKD. The CDR3: CAISEGSLAGVQETQYF. CDR3 in DNA: TGTGCCATCAGTGAAGGGAGCCTAGCGGGGGTTCAAGAGACCCAGTACTTC.